This T cell receptor (beta chain) derives from a study of blood T cell repertoires in COVID-19. The method was immunoSEQ multiplex PCR; TCRdb's version includes in-frame clones alone and lacks a portion of them. The sample lists about 69,000 clones; approximately 83% were seen once. Germline-derived CDR1 and CDR2 are MRHNA and SNTAGT. The germline V and J ends were trimmed by 3 bases and 6 bases, with 12 bases remaining between them. The CDR3 has 14 amino acids. This clone came up a few times. What was sequenced was peripheral blood. The V and J genes are TRBV6-4 and TRBJ2-1; the D gene is possibly TRBD1 (6 bases). This TCR came from a man aged 80 or over with acute or convalescent COVID-19. CDR3 nucleotides: TGTGCCAGCAGTGAGGCAGGGGAATTCAATGAGCAGTTCTTC. Translation: CASSEAGEFNEQFF.